This TCR beta chain originates from a study of blood T cell repertoires in COVID-19. Whole-study context: PBMCs, B-cell-depleted T cells, or T cells were the source of the cDNA or gDNA that made up the material.

Source study methods: Using reference gene primer amplification, nucleated cell counts were estimated. Measured with immunoSEQ multiplex PCR; TCRdb has only the in-frame clones, and not every one. V and J calls and clone size are those listed in that table; D and trimming were worked out from the DNA. The sample lists roughly 170,000 clones, around 88% occurring once. Cohorts were determined from participant-reported clinical history. Germline CDR1 reads LNHNV; CDR2 reads YYDKDF (reference sequence). This CDR3 has 15 residues. V lost 3 bases, J lost 5 bases, and 7 bases stayed unmatched. Sequenced: PBMCs or T cells enriched from blood (not recorded which). The sequence came from a woman in her forties or fifties in a cohort exposed to, infected with or recovered from COVID-19 (not recorded which). The V call is TRBV15, the J call TRBJ2-7; 10 nucleotides agree with TRBD2. The CDR3 loop is CATSSNVAGGHEQYF. The CDR3 DNA reads as TGTGCCACCAGCAGCAACGTAGCGGGAGGCCACGAGCAGTACTTC.